This entry lists 20 T cell receptor beta chains sequenced from one sample in a study of read filtering for tumor transcriptome and immune sequencing. This library used about 360 ng RNA and molecular barcoded adaptors spanning alpha/delta and beta/gamma chains. TCRdb reprocessed the reads with MiXCR, giving one entry per CDR3 protein. The sample lists tens of thousands of distinct CDR3 sequences, roughly 19% seen once, with 11% to 15% in the top ten. Sequenced sample: a population of CD138-negative cells sorted from bone marrow. These receptors originate from a donor aged 40 or over with multiple myeloma.

This clonotype was seen many times. V usage is TRBV28 and J usage is TRBJ2-3, with no clear D. The CDR3 contains 15 residues. The V gene lost 4 bases and the J gene lost 3 bases, with 14 bases spanning the gap. Germline V CDR1 and CDR2: MDHEN, SYDVKM. The CDR3 region is CASSSPPAVTDTQYF. Here the CDR3 DNA reads TGTGCCAGCAGTTCCCCCCCTGCGGTTACAGATACGCAGTATTTT.

V is TRBV2 and J is TRBJ2-5; no firm D call. CDR3 length: 13 amino acids. Germline V lookup: CDR1 SNHLY, CDR2 FYNNEI. Trimming cost V 4 bases and J 3 bases, with 9 bases left between them. CDR3 sequence reads: CASSARNEETQYF. CDR3 bases: TGTGCCAGCAGTGCCAGGAACGAAGAGACCCAGTACTTC.

This clonotype has a count of ten or more. The chain has TRBV6-5 and TRBJ2-1; a weak D match, TRBD2 (6 bases). CDR1 and CDR2 (germline): MNHEY, SVGAGI. V was pared by 0 bases and J by 2 bases, with 14 bases between. The CDR3 is 17 amino acids. Written as DNA, the CDR3 is TGTGCCAGCAGTTACTCCGCCAACCCGGGGGCCTACAATGAGCAGTTCTTC. Translated, it gives CASSYSANPGAYNEQFF.

The V call is TRBV10-3, the J call TRBJ2-1; 14 positions match TRBD2. V shed 3 bases, J shed 9 bases, and the junction held 7 bases outside the gene matches. The germline gives CDR1 ENHRY, CDR2 SYGVKD. The CDR3 covers 16 residues. The CDR3 protein is CAISEPGLAGGSEQFF. CDR3 DNA: TGTGCCATCAGTGAACCCGGACTAGCGGGGGGCAGTGAGCAGTTCTTC.

This clonotype was detected ten times or more. The chain uses TRBV23-1 and TRBJ2-7; TRBD2 might be the D (5 bases). TRBV23-1 is recorded as an ORF, its role being uncertain. The V and J ends lost 8 bases and 3 bases respectively, with 17 bases between them. This CDR3 spans 14 amino acids. The CDR3 loop is CASLKEENIYEQYF. The CDR3 DNA reads as TGCGCCAGCCTTAAGGAGGAGAATATCTACGAGCAGTACTTC.

This clonotype was detected many times. V is TRBV18 and J is TRBJ1-5, with D unresolved. This CDR3 is 18 amino acids long. With 5 bases removed from V and 1 base from J, the gap between germline ends came to 21 bases. Germline V lookup: CDR1 KGHSH, CDR2 LQKENI. In DNA form, the CDR3 reads TGTGCCAGCTCAGAGAAGGAGGCGGGCCCAACAAGCAATCAGCCCCAGCATTTT. Translated, it gives CASSEKEAGPTSNQPQHF.

This clonotype is medium-sized within its sample. The chain recombines TRBV7-9 with TRBJ2-1, with 7 bases lining up with TRBD1. The CDR3 contains 14 residues. Germline V gene data show CDR1 as SEHNR and CDR2 as FQNEAQ (reference sequence). The V segment lost 4 bases and the J segment 4 bases; nucleotides outside the gene matches: 4. CDR3 bases: TGTGCCAGCAGCTCCGGGACAGAGTACAATGAGCAGTTCTTC. It encodes CASSSGTEYNEQFF. The full variable domain, completed using reference TRBV7-9 and TRBJ2-1, is DTGVSQNPRHKITKRGQNVTFRCDPISEHNRLYWYRQTLGQGPEFLTYFQNEAQLEKSRLLSDRFSAERPKGSFSTLEIQRTEQGDSAMYLCASSSGTEYNEQFFGPGTRLTVL.

This clonotype has ten or more counts. The rearrangement links TRBV3-1 to TRBJ2-3; 11 bases agree with TRBD2. This CDR3 comprises 15 residues. The germline gives CDR1 LGHDT, CDR2 YNNKEL (reference sequence). V dropped 4 bases and J dropped 3; count of bases not matched to a gene: 3. The CDR3 protein is CASSLAGGRTDTQYF. The CDR3 DNA reads TGTGCCAGCAGCCTAGCGGGGGGGAGAACAGATACGCAGTATTTT.

The table lists this clonotype with many counts. V usage is TRBV6-4 and J usage is TRBJ1-1; 7 nucleotides align to TRBD1. The ends lost 5 bases at V and 6 bases at J; junction bases unmatched: 6. Germline V lookup: CDR1 MRHNA, CDR2 SNTAGT. The CDR3 has 13 amino acids. In DNA, the CDR3 is TGTGCCAGCAGTCCGGACAGGTTCGCTGAAGCTTTCTTT. This encodes CASSPDRFAEAFF.

This clonotype was seen ten or more times. The V call is TRBV20-1, the J call TRBJ2-7; no definite D call. Trimming cost V 2 bases and J 3 bases, with 8 bases left between them. Germline-derived CDR1 and CDR2 are DFQATT and SNEGSKA (reference sequence). The CDR3 runs to 12 residues. The CDR3 DNA reads as TGCAGTGCTAGAAATGGCAACTACGAGCAGTACTTC. This sequence encodes CSARNGNYEQYF.

This clonotype came up many times. This chain connects TRBV29-1 to TRBJ2-5, with 10 bases aligning to TRBD2. The ends lost 7 bases at V and 5 bases at J; junction bases unmatched: 16. The CDR3 is made up of 16 amino acids. Germline lookup yields CDR1 SQVTM and CDR2 ANQGSEA. The CDR3 region is CSAEGTSGVTEETQYF. The CDR3 coding sequence is TGCAGCGCCGAGGGCACTAGCGGGGTGACGGAGGAGACCCAGTACTTC.

Details on this clonotype: A junction boundary mismatches the germline segment, possibly from a read error. The chain joins TRBV19 to TRBJ1-4; 9 nucleotides match TRBD1. From germline, CDR1 is LNHDA and CDR2 SQIVND (reference sequence). The CDR3 is made up of 12 amino acids. The CDR3 region has the DNA TGTGCCAGTGGGGACAGGGCGGAAATACTGTTTTTT. This translates into CASGDRAEILFF.

As concerns this clonotype: The junction does not match germline at one end; this may be a read error. V is TRBV7-3 and J is TRBJ2-3; TRBD2 matches 9 bases. There are 16 residues in the CDR3. The germline gives CDR1 SGHTA, CDR2 FQGTGA. CDR3 in amino acids: CASSLMASGVGDTQYF. The CDR3 DNA is TGTGCTAGCAGCTTAATGGCTAGCGGGGTGGGAGATACGCAGTATTTT.

This clonotype turned up a few times. The rearrangement joins TRBV30 to TRBJ1-5, with no clear D. Germline V CDR1 and CDR2: GTSNPN, SVGIG (reference sequence). CDR3 length equals 15 residues. V shed 0 bases and J shed 3 bases, with 12 bases lying between them. Here the CDR3 reads CAWSVPRVYNQPQHF. DNA of the CDR3: TGTGCCTGGAGTGTACCTCGGGTGTACAATCAGCCCCAGCATTTT.

This clonotype has ten or more counts. CDR3 loop: CSVEGGSLQETQYF. In nucleotides, the CDR3 is TGCAGCGTTGAAGGGGGCAGTCTCCAAGAGACCCAGTACTTC. The rearrangement uses TRBV29-1 and TRBJ2-5; possible D gene TRBD1, 5 bases. Trimming cost V 1 base and J 1 base, with 10 bases left between them. The CDR3 runs 14 residues. Per germline, CDR1 SQVTM and CDR2 ANQGSEA. The whole variable domain, remainder taken from reference TRBV29-1 and TRBJ2-5, is SAVISQKPSRDICQRGTSLTIQCQVDSQVTMMFWYRQQPGQSLTLIATANQGSEATYESGFVIDKFPISRPNLTFSTLTVSNMSPEDSSIYLCSVEGGSLQETQYFGPGTRLLVL.

In its sample, this clonotype ranks as medium-sized (0.01 to 0.1%). The V gene is TRBV9, the J gene TRBJ2-1, with TRBD2 matching 16 bases. The CDR3 is made up of 18 amino acids. Losses at the gene ends were 4 bases for V and 3 bases for J; bases not matched to a gene: 7. CDR1 SGDLS and CDR2 YYNGEE come from the germline V gene. In DNA, the CDR3 is TGTGCCAGCAGCATAGGGACTAGCGGGAGGGCCCTCTACAATGAGCAGTTCTTC. Translation gives CASSIGTSGRALYNEQFF.

This clonotype was seen a handful of times. V usage is TRBV5-1 and J usage is TRBJ1-1, with D perhaps TRBD1 (6 bases). The CDR3 has 14 residues. Trimming removed 2 bases from V and 4 bases from J, with 12 bases in between. Germline V gene lookup returns CDR1 SGHRS and CDR2 YFSETQ. The DNA of the CDR3 is TGCGCCAGCAGCTTTCAGGGGAAAGGCACTGAAGCTTTCTTT. The encoded protein is CASSFQGKGTEAFF.

About this clonotype itself: This clone may be a read error of a much larger clone one base away. CDR3 nucleotides: TGTGCCAACAGCCAGACTAGACAGTCCCCTACCTTC. This translates into CANSQTRQSPTF. The chain carries TRBV4-2 and TRBJ1-2; possible D gene TRBD1, 5 bases. Germline V gene lookup returns CDR1 LGHNA and CDR2 YNFKEQ. The CDR3 spans 12 residues.

A note on this clonotype: At one end the junction does not follow the germline gene, possibly because of a read error. This chain uses TRBV5-1 with TRBJ2-5; 10 bases fit TRBD1. Germline CDR1 and CDR2: SGHRS and YFSETQ. The CDR3 is made up of 14 amino acids. Here the CDR3 DNA reads TGCGCCAGCAGCACGACAGGGGGCCAAGAGACCCAGCACTTC. Protein product: CASSTTGGQETQHF.

A remark on this clonotype: Just one base apart from a much larger clone, this may be a read error. The chain employs TRBV5-6 and TRBJ2-1, with D possibly TRBD1 on 5 matching bases. This CDR3 region has 16 residues. Germline V gives CDR1 SGHDT, CDR2 YYEEEE. The CDR3 DNA follows: TGTGCCAGCAGCTTGTTACTGAGTGGGGCCTACAATGAGCGGTTCTTC. It codes for CASSLLLSGAYNERFF.